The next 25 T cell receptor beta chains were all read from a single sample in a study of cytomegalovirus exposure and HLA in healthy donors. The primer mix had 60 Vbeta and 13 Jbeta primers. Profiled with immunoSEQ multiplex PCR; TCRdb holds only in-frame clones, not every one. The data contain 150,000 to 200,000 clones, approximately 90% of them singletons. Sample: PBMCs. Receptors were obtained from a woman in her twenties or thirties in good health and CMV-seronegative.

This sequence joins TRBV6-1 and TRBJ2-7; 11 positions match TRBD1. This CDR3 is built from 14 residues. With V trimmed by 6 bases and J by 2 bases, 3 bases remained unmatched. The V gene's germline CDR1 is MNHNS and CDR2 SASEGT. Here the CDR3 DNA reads TGTGCCAGCAGACCGGACAGGGGGCCCTACGAGCAGTACTTC. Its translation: CASRPDRGPYEQYF.

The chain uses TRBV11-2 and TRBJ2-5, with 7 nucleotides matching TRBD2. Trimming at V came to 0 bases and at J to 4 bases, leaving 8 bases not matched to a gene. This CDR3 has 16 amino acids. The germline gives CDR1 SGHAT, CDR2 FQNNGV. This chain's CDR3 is CASSLEALAPGETQYF. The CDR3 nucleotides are TGTGCCAGCAGCTTAGAGGCACTAGCGCCAGGAGAGACCCAGTACTTC. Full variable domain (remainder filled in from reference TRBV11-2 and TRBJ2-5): EAGVAQSPRYKIIEKRQSVAFWCNPISGHATLYWYQQILGQGPKLLIQFQNNGVVDDSQLPKDRFSAERLKGVDSTLKIQPAKLEDSAVYLCASSLEALAPGETQYFGPGTRLLVL.

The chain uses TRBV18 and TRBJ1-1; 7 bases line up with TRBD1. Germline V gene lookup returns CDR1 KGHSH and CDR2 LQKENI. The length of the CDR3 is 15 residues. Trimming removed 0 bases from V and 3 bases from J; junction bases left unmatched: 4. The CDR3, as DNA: TGTGCCAGCTCACCACCCGGGACAGTGTACACTGAAGCTTTCTTT. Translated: CASSPPGTVYTEAFF.

The CDR3 reads CASSTRTSGSYNEQFF. CDR3 DNA: TGTGCCAGCAGTACCCGGACTAGCGGGTCCTACAATGAGCAGTTCTTC. The rearrangement uses TRBV27 and TRBJ2-1; 11 bases agree with TRBD2. The germline CDR1 and CDR2 sequences are MNHEY and SMNVEV (reference sequence). V lost 5 bases and J lost 1; bases outside the gene matches: 4. This CDR3 contains 16 residues.

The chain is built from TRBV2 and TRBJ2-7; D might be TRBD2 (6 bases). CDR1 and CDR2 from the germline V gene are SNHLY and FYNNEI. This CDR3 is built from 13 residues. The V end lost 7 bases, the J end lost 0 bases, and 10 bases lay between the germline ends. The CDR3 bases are TGTGCCAGCACTCGGGACTTCTCCTACGAGCAGTACTTC. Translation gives CASTRDFSYEQYF.

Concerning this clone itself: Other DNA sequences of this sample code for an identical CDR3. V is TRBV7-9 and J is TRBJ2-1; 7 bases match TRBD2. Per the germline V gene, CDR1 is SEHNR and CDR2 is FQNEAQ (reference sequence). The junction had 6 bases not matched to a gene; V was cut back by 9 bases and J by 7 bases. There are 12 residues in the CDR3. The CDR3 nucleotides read TGTGCCAGTAATCGGGGGGTAAATGAGCAGTTCTTC. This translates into CASNRGVNEQFF.

DNA of the CDR3: TGCAGTGGAGCGAGGGAGTATGGCTACACCTTC. This gives the protein CSGAREYGYTF. The chain uses TRBV20-1 and TRBJ1-2; D uncertain. Germline V gene sequence: CDR1 DFQATT, CDR2 SNEGSKA (reference sequence). V lost 7 bases, J lost 5 bases, and 11 bases lay in between. The CDR3 runs to 11 residues.

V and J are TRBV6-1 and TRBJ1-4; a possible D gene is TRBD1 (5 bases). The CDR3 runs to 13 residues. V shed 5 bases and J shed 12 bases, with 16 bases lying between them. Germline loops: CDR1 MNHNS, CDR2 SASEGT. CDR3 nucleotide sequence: TGTGCCAGCAGTTCCCAGGGCCCCACTCAACTGTTTTTT. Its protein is CASSSQGPTQLFF.

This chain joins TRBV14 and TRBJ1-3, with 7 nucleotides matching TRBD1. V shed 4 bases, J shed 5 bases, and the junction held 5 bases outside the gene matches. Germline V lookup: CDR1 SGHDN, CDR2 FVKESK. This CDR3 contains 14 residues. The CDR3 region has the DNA TGTGCCAGCAGCCTTGGACAGGTCCGAAACACCATATATTTT. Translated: CASSLGQVRNTIYF.

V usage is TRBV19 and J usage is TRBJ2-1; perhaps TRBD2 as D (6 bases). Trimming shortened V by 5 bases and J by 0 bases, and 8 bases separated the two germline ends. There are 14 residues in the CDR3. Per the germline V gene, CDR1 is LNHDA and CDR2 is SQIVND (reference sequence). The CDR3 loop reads CASSYGGSYNEQFF. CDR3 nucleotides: TGTGCCAGTAGTTACGGGGGCTCCTACAATGAGCAGTTCTTC.

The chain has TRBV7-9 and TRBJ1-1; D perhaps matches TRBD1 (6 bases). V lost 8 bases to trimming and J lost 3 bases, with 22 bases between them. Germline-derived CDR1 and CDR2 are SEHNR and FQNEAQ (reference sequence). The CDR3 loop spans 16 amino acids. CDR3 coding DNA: TGTGCCAGCTTTGCCTATGCAGGGGTGGGGGACACTGAAGCTTTCTTT. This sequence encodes CASFAYAGVGDTEAFF.

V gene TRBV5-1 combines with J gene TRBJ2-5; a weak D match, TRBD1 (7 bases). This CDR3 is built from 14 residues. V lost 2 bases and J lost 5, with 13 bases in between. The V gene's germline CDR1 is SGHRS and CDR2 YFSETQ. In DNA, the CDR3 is TGCGCCAGCAGCTTCAGGGGGGCTTTGGAGACCCAGTACTTC. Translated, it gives CASSFRGALETQYF.

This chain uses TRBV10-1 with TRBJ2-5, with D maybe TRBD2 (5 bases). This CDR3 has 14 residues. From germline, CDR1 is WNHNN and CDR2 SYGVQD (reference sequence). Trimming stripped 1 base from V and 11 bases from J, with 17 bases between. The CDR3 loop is CASSELSTGGEQYF. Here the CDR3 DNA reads TGCGCCAGCAGTGAGTTATCTACTGGTGGGGAGCAGTACTTC.

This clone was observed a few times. This chain's CDR3 is CAISLGFGVETDTQYF. The CDR3 nucleotides read TGTGCCATCAGCCTCGGGTTCGGGGTCGAGACAGATACGCAGTATTTT. The chain employs TRBV10-3 and TRBJ2-3; perhaps TRBD2 as D (5 bases). CDR1 and CDR2 from the germline V gene are ENHRY and SYGVKD. The CDR3 sequence is 16 residues long. V was clipped by 6 bases and J by 3 bases, with 19 bases between them.

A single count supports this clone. The CDR3 coding sequence is TGTGCCAGCAGCCTAGGATTTCAGGCAGCAAGTCCAAAAGAGACCCAGTACTTC. This sequence encodes CASSLGFQAASPKETQYF. The V and J genes are TRBV14 and TRBJ2-5, with D unclear. The V and J ends lost 4 bases and 3 bases respectively, with 24 bases between them. Looked up from germline, CDR1 is SGHDN and CDR2 is FVKESK. CDR3 length: 18 residues.

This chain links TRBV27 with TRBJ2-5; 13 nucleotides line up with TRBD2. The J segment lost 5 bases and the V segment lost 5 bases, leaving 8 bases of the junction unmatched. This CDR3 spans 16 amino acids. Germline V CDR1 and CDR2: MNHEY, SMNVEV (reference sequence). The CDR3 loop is CASSMGLAGLRETQYF. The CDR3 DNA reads TGTGCCAGCAGTATGGGACTAGCGGGACTAAGGGAGACCCAGTACTTC.

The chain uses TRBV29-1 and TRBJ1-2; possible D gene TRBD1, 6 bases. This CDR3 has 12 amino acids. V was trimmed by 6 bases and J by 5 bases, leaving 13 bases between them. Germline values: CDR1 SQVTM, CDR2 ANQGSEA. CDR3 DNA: TGCAGCGTCCGACAGGCGTCGTATGGCTACACCTTC. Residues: CSVRQASYGYTF.

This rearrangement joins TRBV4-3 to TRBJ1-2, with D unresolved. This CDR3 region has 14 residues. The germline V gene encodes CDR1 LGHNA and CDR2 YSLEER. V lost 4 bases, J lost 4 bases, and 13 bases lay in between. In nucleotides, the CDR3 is TGCGCCAGCAGCCCCCACTCGGGTGGCTATGGCTACACCTTC. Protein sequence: CASSPHSGGYGYTF.

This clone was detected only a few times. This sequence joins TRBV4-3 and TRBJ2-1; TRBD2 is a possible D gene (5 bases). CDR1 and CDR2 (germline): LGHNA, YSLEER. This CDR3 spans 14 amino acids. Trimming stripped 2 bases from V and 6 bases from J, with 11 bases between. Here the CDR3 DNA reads TGCGCCAGCAGCCAACTGGACTCTTTCAATGAGCAGTTCTTC. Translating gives CASSQLDSFNEQFF.

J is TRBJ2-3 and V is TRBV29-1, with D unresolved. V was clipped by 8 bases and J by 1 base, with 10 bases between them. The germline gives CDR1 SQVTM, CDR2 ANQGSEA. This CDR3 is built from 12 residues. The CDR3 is CSTRLGTDTQYF. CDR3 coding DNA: TGCAGCACCCGCTTAGGCACAGATACGCAGTATTTT.

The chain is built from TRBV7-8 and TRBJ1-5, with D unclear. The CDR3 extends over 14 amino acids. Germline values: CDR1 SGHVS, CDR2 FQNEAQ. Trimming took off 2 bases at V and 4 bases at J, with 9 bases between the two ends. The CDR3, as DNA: TGTGCCAGCAGCTTATACACCGTGAATCAGCCCCAGCATTTT. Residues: CASSLYTVNQPQHF.

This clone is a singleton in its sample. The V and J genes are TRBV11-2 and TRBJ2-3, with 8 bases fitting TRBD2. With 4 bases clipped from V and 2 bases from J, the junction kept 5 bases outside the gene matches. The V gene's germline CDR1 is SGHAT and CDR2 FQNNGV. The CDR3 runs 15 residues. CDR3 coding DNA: TGTGCCAGCAGCTCCGAAGCGGGGGTCACAGATACGCAGTATTTT. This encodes CASSSEAGVTDTQYF.

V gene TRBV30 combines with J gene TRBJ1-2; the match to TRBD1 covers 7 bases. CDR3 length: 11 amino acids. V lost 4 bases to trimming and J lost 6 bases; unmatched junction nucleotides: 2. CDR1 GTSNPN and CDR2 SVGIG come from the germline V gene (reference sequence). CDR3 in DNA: TGTGCCTGGACAGGGACAGATGGCTACACCTTC. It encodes CAWTGTDGYTF.

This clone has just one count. CDR3 DNA: TGTGCCAGCAGTGAATCGTCCGCAAGGGGCTACGAGCAGTACTTC. Translation: CASSESSARGYEQYF. V and J are TRBV6-1 and TRBJ2-7, with a tentative D call TRBD1 (5 bases). CDR3 length: 15 amino acids. Germline-derived CDR1 and CDR2 are MNHNS and SASEGT. The V end was cut by 2 bases, the J end by 3 bases, with 14 bases between.

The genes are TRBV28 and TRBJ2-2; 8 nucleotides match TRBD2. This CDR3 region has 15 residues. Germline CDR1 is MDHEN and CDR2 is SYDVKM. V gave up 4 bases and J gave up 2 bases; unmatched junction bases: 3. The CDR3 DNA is TGTGCCAGCAGTTGGAGCGGGAGCAACACCGGGGAGCTGTTTTTT. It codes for CASSWSGSNTGELFF.